This T cell receptor beta chain is from a study of blood T cell repertoires in COVID-19. Background on the study: PBMCs, B-cell-depleted T cells, or T cells provided the cDNA or gDNA that made up the material.

V was pared by 5 bases and J by 0 bases, with 9 bases of the junction left unmatched. Germline CDR1 is KGHSH and CDR2 is LQKENI. This CDR3 is 17 amino acids long. Source study methods: Estimation of nucleated cell counts was performed using reference gene primer amplification. The table came from immunoSEQ multiplex PCR; TCRdb's copy has only in-frame clones and leaves some out. The V and J calls and clone size come from that table; D and trimming were worked out from the DNA. Of 34,000 or so clones in the sample, roughly nine tenths were seen once. V is TRBV18 and J is TRBJ1-4, with TRBD1 matching 7 bases. The source material was peripheral blood. The TCR originated in a man aged 55 to 69 with active or convalescent COVID-19. The CDR3 protein is CASSARDSAATNEKLFF. The DNA for the CDR3 is TGTGCCAGCTCAGCCCGGGACAGTGCTGCAACTAATGAAAAACTGTTTTTT. Based on the CDR3 plus reference TRBV18 and TRBJ1-4, the full variable domain is NAGVMQNPRHLVRRRGQEARLRCSPMKGHSHVYWYRQLPEEGLKFMVYLQKENIIDESGMPKERFSAEFPKEGPSILRIQQVVRGDSAAYFCASSARDSAATNEKLFFGSGTQLSVL.